The rows below give T cell receptor beta chains drawn from one sample of a study of cytomegalovirus exposure and HLA in healthy donors. The method was immunoSEQ multiplex PCR; TCRdb's version includes in-frame clones alone and lacks a portion of them. The sample lists around 150,000 clones, about 75% occurring once. Sequenced input: PBMCs. All receptors derive from a man younger than 30 in good health and CMV-seropositive. CDR3s include the opening cysteine and the closing phenylalanine or tryptophan. D genes are given only for firm matches. Expanded clones get a size class; other rows say once, few or many, or leave the size out.

TRBJ1-1	NA	13	TRBV29-1	NA	CSVEAGSGTEAFF	TGCAGCGTTGAAGCAGGGTCGGGCACTGAAGCTTTCTTT
TRBJ2-2	once	17	TRBV9	TRBD2	CASSVAHPSGGTGELFF	TGTGCCAGCAGCGTAGCTCACCCTAGCGGGGGGACCGGGGAGCTGTTTTTT
TRBJ2-1	NA	13	TRBV30	TRBD2	CALRTSGYNEQFF	TGTGCCCTTCGGACTAGCGGATACAATGAGCAGTTCTTC
TRBJ1-2	few	16	TRBV5-6	TRBD1	CASSTSMTGGTDGYTF	TGTGCCAGCAGCACGTCGATGACAGGGGGCACCGATGGCTACACCTTC
TRBJ2-1	NA	17	TRBV19	TRBD1	CASSISTGRGYYNEQFF	TGTGCCAGTAGTATATCCACCGGCAGGGGGTACTACAATGAGCAGTTCTTC
TRBJ2-3	NA	15	TRBV9	NA	CASTLTSGGTDTQYF	TGTGCCAGCACCTTAACCTCCGGAGGCACAGATACGCAGTATTTT
TRBJ1-1	NA	15	TRBV21-1	NA	CASSKAGLLNTEAFF	TGTGCCAGCAGCAAAGCTGGGCTCCTGAACACTGAAGCTTTCTTT
TRBJ2-5	few	14	TRBV4-1	TRBD2	CASSLSGGRETQYF	TGCGCCAGCAGCCTAAGCGGGGGGCGTGAGACCCAGTACTTC
TRBJ1-3	NA	15	TRBV10-3	NA	CAISGGQPRGNTIYF	TGTGCCATCAGTGGGGGACAACCGCGAGGAAACACCATATATTTT
TRBJ2-2	NA	14	TRBV19	NA	CASTPQGWTGELFF	TGTGCCAGTACTCCCCAGGGATGGACCGGGGAGCTGTTTTTT
TRBJ1-5	NA	13	TRBV28	NA	CASCHGEYQPQHF	TGTGCCAGCTGCCATGGGGAGTATCAGCCCCAGCATTTT
TRBJ2-3	NA	17	TRBV9	NA	CASSASQGPTEGDTQYF	TGTGCCAGCAGCGCTTCACAGGGTCCGACAGAAGGAGATACGCAGTATTTT
TRBJ1-1	NA	13	TRBV28	NA	CASSLWGEDEAFF	TGTGCCAGCAGTTTGTGGGGAGAGGATGAAGCTTTCTTT
TRBJ1-3	once	13	TRBV5-4	TRBD1	CASSTGQGNTIYF	TGTGCCAGCAGCACGGGACAGGGAAACACCATATATTTT
TRBJ1-2	NA	16	TRBV7-9	TRBD1	CASTLRGHRGLDGYTF	TGTGCCAGCACCCTTAGAGGACATAGGGGGCTGGATGGCTACACCTTC
TRBJ1-2	NA	15	TRBV2	NA	CASSEGRLSGYGYTF	TGTGCCAGCAGTGAAGGCAGGCTCTCGGGGTATGGCTACACCTTC
TRBJ1-1	once	15	TRBV5-1	NA	CASSLVDWGRTEAFF	TGCGCCAGCAGCTTGGTCGACTGGGGGCGGACTGAAGCTTTCTTT
TRBJ1-1	NA	14	TRBV11-2	NA	CASSLNGRGTEAFF	TGTGCCAGCAGCTTAAACGGCAGGGGCACTGAAGCTTTCTTT
TRBJ1-2	NA	13	TRBV5-6	NA	CASSLAGGGGYTF	TGTGCCAGCAGCTTGGCGGGGGGCGGTGGCTACACCTTC
TRBJ1-2	NA	20	TRBV9	NA	CASSASGSLGSLSANYGYTF	TGTGCCAGCAGCGCCTCCGGGAGCCTTGGTTCCCTCTCAGCTAACTATGGCTACACCTTC
TRBJ1-6	NA	16	TRBV7-6	TRBD1	CASSLAMTGLDSPLHF	TGTGCCAGCAGCTTAGCTATGACAGGGCTCGATTCACCCCTCCACTTT
TRBJ2-1	NA	16	TRBV10-2	TRBD2	CASSEAGGLAGNEQFF	TGCGCCAGCAGTGAAGCGGGGGGACTAGCAGGAAATGAGCAGTTCTTC
TRBJ1-4	NA	15	TRBV25-1	TRBD1	CASSDWDRHHGELFF	TGTGCCAGCAGTGATTGGGACAGACACCATGGGGAACTGTTTTTT
TRBJ2-3	NA	15	TRBV5-1	NA	CASREGPIRTDTQYF	TGCGCCAGCAGGGAGGGTCCTATTCGCACAGATACGCAGTATTTT
TRBJ1-1	NA	14	TRBV5-6	NA	CASSWGGSGTEAFF	TGTGCCAGCAGCTGGGGTGGCTCGGGGACTGAAGCTTTCTTT
TRBJ1-5	NA	15	TRBV18	TRBD1	CASSPEGAGDQPQHF	TGTGCCAGCTCACCAGAGGGGGCAGGCGATCAGCCCCAGCATTTT
TRBJ1-1	NA	16	TRBV5-1	TRBD1	CASSPGTGALNTEAFF	TGCGCCAGCAGTCCCGGGACAGGAGCTTTGAACACTGAAGCTTTCTTT
TRBJ2-1	NA	15	TRBV19	TRBD2	CASTIAGEVSGEQFF	TGTGCCAGTACAATAGCGGGAGAGGTGAGCGGTGAGCAGTTCTTC
TRBJ2-1	NA	17	TRBV9	TRBD2	CASSVEPRGGTKNEQFF	TGTGCCAGCAGCGTAGAACCCCGCGGGGGGACTAAAAATGAGCAGTTCTTC
TRBJ1-2	few	14	TRBV11-2	NA	CASSLDLQAYGYTF	TGTGCCAGCAGCTTAGATCTACAGGCCTATGGCTACACCTTC
TRBJ1-2	few	15	TRBV27	TRBD1	CASSLSVRDRGGYTF	TGTGCCAGCAGTTTATCGGTCCGGGACAGGGGGGGCTACACCTTC
TRBJ1-1	once	13	TRBV10-3	NA	CAISDRVNTEAFF	TGTGCCATCAGTGACCGGGTGAACACTGAAGCTTTCTTT
TRBJ2-6	NA	16	TRBV7-3	NA	CASSLQGFSGANVLTF	TGTGCCAGCAGCTTACAGGGCTTCTCTGGGGCCAACGTCCTGACTTTC
TRBJ1-2	few	14	TRBV2	TRBD1	CASAKQGAEYGYTF	TGTGCCAGCGCTAAACAGGGGGCGGAGTATGGCTACACCTTC
TRBJ1-5	few	16	TRBV28	TRBD1	CASSLIGQGADQPQHF	TGTGCCAGCAGTTTAATAGGGCAGGGGGCGGATCAGCCCCAGCATTTT
TRBJ1-1	few	13	TRBV2	TRBD1	CASGGQGETEAFF	TGTGCCAGCGGAGGACAGGGAGAGACTGAAGCTTTCTTT
TRBJ1-4	NA	15	TRBV11-2	TRBD1	CASSSRTGIMEKLFF	TGTGCCAGCAGCTCACGGACAGGGATAATGGAAAAACTGTTTTTT
TRBJ2-3	NA	15	TRBV7-2	TRBD2	CASSLTSGYTDTQYF	TGTGCCAGCAGCCTAACTAGCGGATACACAGATACGCAGTATTTT
TRBJ1-2	NA	13	TRBV27	NA	CASSLSGNYGYTF	TGTGCCAGCAGTTTATCCGGGAACTATGGCTACACCTTC
TRBJ1-2	few	14	TRBV28	TRBD1	CASSSGTGIYGYTF	TGTGCCAGCAGTTCCGGGACAGGGATCTATGGCTACACCTTC
TRBJ2-3	NA	15	TRBV5-1	TRBD1	CASSPTGDRTDTQYF	TGCGCCAGCAGCCCAACAGGGGACCGCACAGATACGCAGTATTTT
TRBJ1-1	NA	14	TRBV25-1	TRBD1	CASSEEQGVTEAFF	TGTGCCAGCAGTGAGGAGCAGGGGGTCACTGAAGCTTTCTTT
TRBJ1-1	NA	14	TRBV28	TRBD1	CASRWDRVATEAFF	TGTGCCAGCAGGTGGGACAGGGTAGCTACTGAAGCTTTCTTT
TRBJ1-1	once	13	TRBV7-6	NA	CASSLSGNTEAFF	TGTGCCAGCAGCTTGTCGGGTAACACTGAAGCTTTCTTT
TRBJ2-3	few	18	TRBV5-6	TRBD2	CASSVGLAGVQATDTQYF	TGTGCCAGCAGCGTCGGACTAGCGGGAGTCCAGGCGACAGATACGCAGTATTTT
TRBJ1-1	once	13	TRBV18	NA	CASSPSGGTEAFF	TGTGCCAGCTCACCAAGCGGGGGCACTGAAGCTTTCTTT
TRBJ2-1	NA	14	TRBV5-1	NA	CASSLVGASGEQFF	TGCGCCAGCAGCTTGGTAGGGGCCTCCGGTGAGCAGTTCTTC
TRBJ1-1	NA	15	TRBV10-2	NA	CASSESRGGLTEAFF	TGCGCCAGCAGTGAGTCAAGGGGAGGGTTGACTGAAGCTTTCTTT
TRBJ2-5	NA	14	TRBV6-1	TRBD1	CASSEQGARETQYF	TGTGCCAGCAGTGAACAGGGGGCACGAGAGACCCAGTACTTC
TRBJ1-2	NA	14	TRBV4-1	NA	CASSFNQAPGGYTF	TGCGCCAGCAGCTTCAACCAGGCGCCGGGGGGCTACACCTTC
TRBJ1-2	few	12	TRBV6-1	NA	CASSGRDYGYTF	TGTGCCAGCAGTGGCCGGGACTATGGCTACACCTTC
TRBJ1-5	NA	13	TRBV6-5	NA	CASSYSGVQPQHF	TGTGCCAGCAGTTACTCTGGAGTGCAGCCCCAGCATTTT
TRBJ1-1	NA	17	TRBV5-6	NA	CASSLLSRAGQGTEAFF	TGTGCCAGCAGCTTGCTGAGTCGGGCAGGGCAAGGCACTGAAGCTTTCTTT
TRBJ2-5	NA	12	TRBV29-1	NA	CSPRLQGETQYF	TGCAGCCCACGGTTACAGGGAGAGACCCAGTACTTC
TRBJ1-1	NA	14	TRBV2	NA	CASRYRVLNTEAFF	TGTGCCAGCAGATACAGGGTACTGAACACTGAAGCTTTCTTT
TRBJ1-2	NA	14	TRBV27	NA	CASSALQGPYGYTF	TGTGCCAGCAGTGCTTTACAGGGACCTTATGGCTACACCTTC
TRBJ1-4	NA	13	TRBV30	NA	CAWSVRYNEKLFF	TGTGCCTGGAGTGTCCGTTATAATGAAAAACTGTTTTTT